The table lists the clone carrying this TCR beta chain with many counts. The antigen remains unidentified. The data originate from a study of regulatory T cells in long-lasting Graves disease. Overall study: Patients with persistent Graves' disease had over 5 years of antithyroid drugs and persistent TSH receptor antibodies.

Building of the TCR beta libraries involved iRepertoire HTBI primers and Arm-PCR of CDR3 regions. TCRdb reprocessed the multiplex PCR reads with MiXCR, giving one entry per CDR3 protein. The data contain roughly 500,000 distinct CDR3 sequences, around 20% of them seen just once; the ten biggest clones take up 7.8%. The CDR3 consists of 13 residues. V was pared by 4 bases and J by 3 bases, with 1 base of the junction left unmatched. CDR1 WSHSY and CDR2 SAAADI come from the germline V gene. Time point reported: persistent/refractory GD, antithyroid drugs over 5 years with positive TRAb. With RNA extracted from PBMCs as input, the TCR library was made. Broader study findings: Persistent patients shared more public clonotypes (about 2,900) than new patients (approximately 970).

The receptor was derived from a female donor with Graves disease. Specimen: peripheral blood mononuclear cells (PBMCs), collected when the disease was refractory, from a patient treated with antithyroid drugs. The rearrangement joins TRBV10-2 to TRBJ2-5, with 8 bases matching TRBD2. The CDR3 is CASSAAGEETQYF. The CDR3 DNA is TGCGCCAGCAGTGCAGCGGGAGAAGAGACCCAGTACTTC.